The subject of this entry is one TCR beta chain. Its antigen remains unidentified. Germline V gives CDR1 KGHSH, CDR2 LQKENI. Trimming pared 0 bases from V and 8 bases from J, leaving 16 bases between. This CDR3 comprises 15 residues. Using immunoSEQ multiplex PCR, the repertoire was profiled, and TCRdb retains in-frame clones only, with some absent. The table has 30,000 to 35,000 clones, about 92% seen once. This sample was taken from a study of T cells in localized non-small cell lung cancer. Whole-study findings and limits: Higher blood T cell density tracked longer overall survival.

The chain combines TRBV18 with TRBJ1-2, with D maybe TRBD1 (5 bases). The sample was peripheral blood, taken before any cancer treatment. The receptor was derived from a female donor of 60 years or more with stage I lung adenocarcinoma. CDR3 bases: TGTGCCAGCTCACCACCGCGGGGTCAGGGAGTAGGCTACACCTTC. Translating gives CASSPPRGQGVGYTF.